Following are 12 T cell receptor beta chains from one sample sequenced in a study of CD8+CD57+ T cells in acquired aplastic anemia. Researchers used genomic DNA as the template to profile TCR beta VDJ and CDR3. TCRdb reprocessed the reads with MiXCR, giving one entry per CDR3 protein. The sample contains 200,000 to 250,000 distinct CDR3 sequences, 30% to 40% of which appear only once. The sample taken for sequencing was sorted CD4+, CD8+, or CD8+CD57+ T cells (not recorded which) from PBMCs. These receptor sequences come from a human donor in good health, serving as a control.

The chain employs TRBV19 and TRBJ1-1, with 8 bases that match TRBD1. The CDR3 extends over 16 amino acids. Per the germline V gene, CDR1 is LNHDA and CDR2 is SQIVND (reference sequence). V shed 3 bases and J 0 bases; nucleotides not matched to a gene: 6. The DNA of the CDR3 is TGTGCCAGTAGTATGGACAGGGAAGGGATGAACACTGAAGCTTTCTTT. Translated: CASSMDREGMNTEAFF.

Note on this clonotype: The CDR3 does not close with the conserved phenylalanine or tryptophan, likely indicating a read error. The CDR3 spells CSVFGGTVYGYTY. For the CDR3, the DNA is TGCAGCGTTTTTGGAGGGACTGTCTATGGCTACACCTAC. This chain uses TRBV29-1 with TRBJ1-2; a possible D gene is TRBD1 (5 bases). Trimming stripped 5 bases from V and 4 bases from J, with 14 bases between. This CDR3 region has 13 residues. CDR1 and CDR2 from the germline V gene are SQVTM and ANQGSEA.

This clonotype has a handful of counts. A read error is possible here, since a much larger clone lies one base away. The CDR3 loop reads CAGSRAAEVTF. The CDR3 DNA reads TGCGCCGGCAGCCGAGCCGCGGAGGTTACCTTC. This chain joins TRBV4-3 and TRBJ1-2; no clear D. This CDR3 contains 11 residues. CDR1 and CDR2 (germline): LGHNA, YSLEER.

The V gene is TRBV7-3, the J gene TRBJ2-2; 10 nucleotides line up with TRBD2. The CDR3 contains 16 residues. Trimming took 5 bases from V and 5 from J; bases not matched to a gene: 8. The V gene's germline CDR1 is SGHTA and CDR2 FQGTGA. The DNA of the CDR3 is TGTGCCAGCAGCCCGCTAGCGGGAGTAGGGACCGGGGAGCTGTTTTTT. It translates to CASSPLAGVGTGELFF.

In its sample, this clonotype ranks as medium-sized. The chain employs TRBV15 and TRBJ1-4; weak D call: TRBD1 (5 bases). The V gene's germline CDR1 is LNHNV and CDR2 YYDKDF (reference sequence). V was shortened by 3 bases and J by 5 bases, with 13 bases between the two germline ends. The CDR3 is 15 residues long. CDR3 sequence (DNA): TGTGCCACCAGCAGGGATGGACGGGGGAATGAAAAACTGTTTTTT. Translated, it gives CATSRDGRGNEKLFF.

The chain carries TRBV20-1 and TRBJ2-5, with D unclear. This CDR3 contains 13 residues. V lost 5 bases to trimming and J lost 3 bases, with 13 bases between them. Germline lookup yields CDR1 DFQATT and CDR2 SNEGSKA (reference sequence). The CDR3 loop is CSARTEIKETQYF. The CDR3 bases are TGCAGTGCTCGTACAGAGATCAAAGAGACCCAGTACTTC.

This sequence joins TRBV2 and TRBJ2-3; 8 bases align to TRBD1. CDR1 is SNHLY, CDR2 FYNNEI, per germline. CDR3 length equals 13 residues. The junction had 6 bases not matched to a gene; V was cut back by 5 bases and J by 8 bases. The CDR3 sequence is CASSTTGEGTQYF. DNA for the CDR3: TGTGCCAGCAGTACGACAGGGGAAGGTACGCAGTATTTT.

This clonotype was seen at least ten times. The rearrangement links TRBV2 to TRBJ2-7; 7 bases agree with TRBD2. The CDR3 length is 13 residues. CDR1 is SNHLY and CDR2 is FYNNEI in the germline V gene. Unmatched junction bases numbered 8, after V lost 8 bases and J lost 4 bases. CDR3 DNA: TGTGCCAGCTTGCGGGGGTTATCTTACGAGCAGTACTTC. Residues: CASLRGLSYEQYF.

The gene calls are TRBV3-1 and TRBJ2-7; D may match TRBD1 or TRBD2 (5 bases each). Between the trimmed V and J ends, which lost 6 bases and 3 bases, there was a span of 18 bases. Germline-derived CDR1 and CDR2 are LGHDT and YNNKEL (reference sequence). The CDR3 has 15 amino acids. As DNA, the CDR3 is TGTGCCAGCAGGCACGGGGCCGGACAATACTACGAGCAGTACTTC. This sequence encodes CASRHGAGQYYEQYF.

For the CDR3, the DNA is TGTGCCAGCAGCCTACTAGCGCAAGATACGCAGTATTTT. Translation: CASSLLAQDTQYF. V and J are TRBV25-1 and TRBJ2-3; 7 nucleotides line up with TRBD2. Trimming cost V 6 bases and J 5 bases; bases outside gene matches: 5. The CDR3 is made up of 13 amino acids. Germline V gene sequence: CDR1 MGHDK, CDR2 SYGVNS. The variable domain in full, completed from reference TRBV25-1 and TRBJ2-3, reads EADIYQTPRYLVIGTGKKITLECSQTMGHDKMYWYQQDPGMELHLIHYSYGVNSTEKGDLSSESTVSRIRTEHFPLTLESARPSHTSQYLCASSLLAQDTQYFGPGTRLTVL.

This clonotype was observed a few times. The chain carries TRBV19 and TRBJ2-2; D unclear. The CDR3 extends over 11 amino acids. Per the germline V gene, CDR1 is LNHDA and CDR2 is SQIVND (reference sequence). The V gene lost 7 bases and the J gene lost 5 bases, with 5 bases spanning the gap. The DNA of the CDR3 is TGTGCCAGTATAGGAACCGGGGAGCTGTTTTTT. Its protein product is CASIGTGELFF. Full variable domain (rest looked up from reference TRBV19 and TRBJ2-2): DGGITQSPKYLFRKEGQNVTLSCEQNLNHDAMYWYRQDPGQGLRLIYYSQIVNDFQKGDIAEGYSVSREKKESFPLTVTSAQKNPTAFYLCASIGTGELFFGEGSRLTVL.

This clonotype was observed at least ten times. The chain joins TRBV5-6 to TRBJ1-6, with D hard to call. CDR3 length equals 14 residues. Germline lookup yields CDR1 SGHDT and CDR2 YYEEEE. Trimming cost V 2 bases and J 7 bases, with 10 bases left between them. CDR3 bases: TGTGCCAGCAGCTTTAGATTTGGGAATTCACCCCTCCACTTT. This codes for CASSFRFGNSPLHF.